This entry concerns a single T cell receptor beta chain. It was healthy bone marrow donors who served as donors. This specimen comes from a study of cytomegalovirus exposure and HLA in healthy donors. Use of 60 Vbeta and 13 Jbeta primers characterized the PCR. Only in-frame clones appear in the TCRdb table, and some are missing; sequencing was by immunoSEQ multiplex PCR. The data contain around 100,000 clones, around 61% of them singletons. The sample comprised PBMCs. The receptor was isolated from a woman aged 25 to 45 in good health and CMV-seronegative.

Here the CDR3 reads CASSLIEDQPQHF. CDR3 in DNA: TGTGCCAGCAGCTTAATAGAGGATCAGCCCCAGCATTTT. The rearrangement uses TRBV7-9 and TRBJ1-5; no clear D. V dropped 2 bases and J dropped 5 bases, with 7 bases sitting between them. The CDR3 consists of 13 residues. CDR1 and CDR2 (germline): SEHNR, FQNEAQ (reference sequence).